Here is one T cell receptor (beta chain) with its context. The antigen remains unidentified. From germline, CDR1 is MNHEY and CDR2 SVGAGI. CDR3 length: 13 residues. The V segment lost 6 bases and the J segment 5 bases; nucleotides outside the gene matches: 3. The data are from a study of T-cell memory formation after mild COVID-19. Across the study: TCR clusters were mostly donor specific.

Points from the study as a whole: Those CD4+ clones that contracted were mainly in CM and EM (CD8+ ones in EMRA). A balance of CD4 and CD8 characterized clones contracting day 15 to 85, whereas later expanders leaned CD4+.

In TCRdb, the 5' RACE reads were re-called with MiXCR into one record per CDR3 protein. The sample contains approximately 480,000 distinct CDR3 sequences, 15% to 20% of which appear only once. The chain recombines TRBV6-5 with TRBJ2-1; TRBD1 matches at 8 bases. Sequencing was carried out using PBMCs or a T cell subset sorted from them (not recorded which). This TCR was recovered from an adult woman who had mild COVID-19 (a few samples of this study predate the infection). Cell type and time point are not known. In DNA form, the CDR3 reads TGTGCCAGCAGGCCACAGGGGGACAATGAGCAGTTCTTC. This encodes CASRPQGDNEQFF.